The 21 T cell receptor beta chains below all came from one sample that was sequenced in a study of blood T cells in healthy people across ages. The use of a sample-barcoded 5' primer and a J-beta primer mix characterized a second PCR of roughly 6 to 11 cycles. TCRdb recomputed calls from the 5' RACE reads with MiXCR, one row per CDR3 protein. The sample lists roughly 2 million distinct CDR3 sequences, around 48% occurring once. Source material: blood. These receptor sequences come from a middle-aged woman in good health.

The chain couples TRBV5-4 to TRBJ2-5; D may be TRBD1 (6 bases). V dropped 4 bases and J dropped 2 bases, with 21 bases sitting between them. The germline gives CDR1 SGHNT, CDR2 YYREEE (reference sequence). There are 17 residues in the CDR3. The CDR3 here is CASSGQGQTPRQETQYF. The CDR3 nucleotides read TGTGCCAGCAGCGGCCAAGGACAGACCCCCCGACAAGAGACCCAGTACTTC.

This clonotype was detected a few times. V and J are TRBV27 and TRBJ2-7, with D possibly TRBD2 on 5 matching bases. CDR3 length: 14 amino acids. CDR1 is MNHEY and CDR2 is SMNVEV in the germline V gene (reference sequence). V was pared by 6 bases and J by 1 base, with 13 bases between. Written as DNA, the CDR3 is TGTGCCAGCAGGGACCCCCGGGGTTCCTACGAGCAGTACTTC. As protein: CASRDPRGSYEQYF.

This chain uses TRBV10-3 with TRBJ2-7, with 9 bases fitting TRBD1. Germline CDR1 ENHRY, CDR2 SYGVKD. This CDR3 contains 12 residues. Trimming cost V 8 bases and J 4 bases; bases outside gene matches: 3. Written as DNA, the CDR3 is TGTGCCATCGGGACAGGGATTTACGAGCAGTACTTC. The encoded protein is CAIGTGIYEQYF.

The CDR3 reads CASSLVGDRVSNEQFF. In DNA, the CDR3 is TGTGCCAGCAGCTTAGTTGGGGACAGGGTGTCCAATGAGCAGTTCTTC. This sequence joins TRBV7-2 and TRBJ2-1, with 9 positions matching TRBD1. Germline V CDR1 and CDR2: SGHTA, FQGNSA. The trim removed 1 base at V and 6 bases at J, leaving 7 bases unmatched. The CDR3 spans 16 residues.

This clonotype has just a few counts. V and J are TRBV12-3 or TRBV12-4 and TRBJ1-2; possible D gene TRBD1, 5 bases. The V and J ends lost 6 bases and 5 bases respectively, with 16 bases between them. This CDR3 has 14 amino acids. CDR3: CASRPLTGMYGYTF. The DNA of the CDR3 is TGTGCCAGCAGACCTCTTACAGGAATGTATGGCTACACCTTC.

The rearrangement uses TRBV10-1 and TRBJ2-6; D is possibly TRBD1 (5 bases). Trimming left V 8 bases short and J 2 bases short, with 13 bases between. Germline V lookup: CDR1 WNHNN, CDR2 SYGVQD (reference sequence). CDR3 length equals 15 residues. CDR3 region: CASDPGNPGANVLTF. CDR3 coding DNA: TGCGCCAGCGATCCAGGGAACCCTGGGGCCAACGTCCTGACTTTC.

In the case of this clonotype: One end of the junction varies from germline; a read error may be responsible. The chain combines TRBV13 with TRBJ2-1, with a weak D call TRBD2 (6 bases). The CDR3 sequence is 14 residues long. Germline CDR1 and CDR2: PRHDT and FYEKMQ (reference sequence). The CDR3 sequence is CTSSLGVRDWTKFF. CDR3 nucleotide sequence: TGTACCAGCAGCTTAGGGGTCAGGGACTGGACGAAGTTCTTC.

As for this clonotype: A much larger clone differs from this one at a single base, so this may be a read error. The chain carries TRBV7-8 and TRBJ1-5; D uncertain. With 3 bases removed from V and 3 bases from J, the gap between germline ends came to 15 bases. Germline-derived CDR1 and CDR2 are SGHVS and FQNEAQ. This CDR3 is 16 amino acids long. CDR3 residues: CASSFHKGRLNQPQHF. Written as DNA, the CDR3 is TGTGCCAGCAGCTTCCATAAGGGCAGGCTCAATCAGCCCCAGCATTTT.

This chain uses TRBV15 with TRBJ1-2; 9 bases match TRBD1. J gave up 4 bases and V 7 bases, and 7 bases lay outside the gene matches. Per the germline V gene, CDR1 is LNHNV and CDR2 is YYDKDF (reference sequence). The CDR3 contains 14 residues. The CDR3, as DNA: TGTGCCACCAACCAATACAGGGGGCTCTATGGCTACACCTTC. This encodes CATNQYRGLYGYTF.

This clonotype was seen a handful of times. The chain uses TRBV7-9 and TRBJ1-1; D is ambiguous. Trimming took 1 base from V and 4 from J, leaving 16 bases between them. The CDR3 consists of 16 residues. Germline lookup yields CDR1 SEHNR and CDR2 FQNEAQ (reference sequence). DNA of the CDR3: TGTGCCAGCAGCTTAGTCCCGGGTTTACTCGGCACTGAAGCTTTCTTT. The encoded protein is CASSLVPGLLGTEAFF. Combining the CDR3 with reference TRBV7-9 and TRBJ1-1 gives the whole variable domain DTGVSQNPRHKITKRGQNVTFRCDPISEHNRLYWYRQTLGQGPEFLTYFQNEAQLEKSRLLSDRFSAERPKGSFSTLEIQRTEQGDSAMYLCASSLVPGLLGTEAFFGQGTRLTVV.

This clonotype was seen a handful of times. The chain employs TRBV5-6 and TRBJ1-1; 7 nucleotides align to TRBD1. V was clipped by 6 bases and J by 1 base; unmatched bases: 9. Germline V gives CDR1 SGHDT, CDR2 YYEEEE. The CDR3 has 15 residues. CDR3 sequence: CASTKLNRGNTEAFF. CDR3 DNA sequence: TGTGCCAGCACCAAGTTGAACAGGGGGAACACTGAAGCTTTCTTT.

The chain joins TRBV28 to TRBJ2-3; 11 bases align to TRBD2. V was pared by 6 bases and J by 5 bases, with 7 bases of the junction left unmatched. This CDR3 region has 15 residues. CDR1 and CDR2 (germline): MDHEN, SYDVKM. This CDR3 reads CASRLAGAPGDTQYF. CDR3 nucleotide sequence: TGTGCCAGCAGACTAGCGGGGGCCCCAGGAGATACGCAGTATTTT.

The V and J genes are TRBV10-3 and TRBJ2-1; D possibly matches TRBD1 or TRBD2 (5 bases each). Germline-derived CDR1 and CDR2 are ENHRY and SYGVKD. V was cut by 0 bases and J by 0 bases, with 12 bases left in between. CDR3 length: 17 amino acids. Written as DNA, the CDR3 is TGTGCCATCAGTGAGTCGGGGCAGCGGAGCTCCTACAATGAGCAGTTCTTC. Encoded protein: CAISESGQRSSYNEQFF.

The V gene is TRBV11-2, the J gene TRBJ2-3, with a tentative D call TRBD2 (6 bases). CDR3 length: 15 residues. Germline CDR1 reads SGHAT; CDR2 reads FQNNGV. Trimming removed 1 base at V and 6 bases at J, with 14 bases between. CDR3 sequence (DNA): TGTGCCAGCAGCTTAGTGCAGACTAGTGGGGATACGCAGTATTTT. Amino acids: CASSLVQTSGDTQYF.

The V and J genes are TRBV12-3 or TRBV12-4 and TRBJ1-1, with no clear D. This CDR3 spans 14 amino acids. V lost 7 bases and J 0 bases, leaving 12 bases between the germline ends. DNA for the CDR3: TGTGCCAGCACTTACGGGTCCTTGAACACTGAAGCTTTCTTT. This sequence encodes CASTYGSLNTEAFF.

This clonotype was found once. The rearrangement links TRBV7-9 to TRBJ1-1, with D possibly being TRBD1 (5 bases). CDR3 length equals 13 residues. The V gene's germline CDR1 is SEHNR and CDR2 FQNEAQ (reference sequence). The V gene lost 1 base and the J gene lost 11 bases, with 14 bases spanning the gap. CDR3 protein: CASSLEGRGAAFF. The DNA for the CDR3 is TGTGCCAGCAGCTTAGAGGGTCGAGGGGCGGCTTTCTTT.

The rearrangement uses TRBV24-1 and TRBJ2-1, with D tentatively TRBD2 (6 bases). The CDR3 is 16 amino acids. Trimming removed 8 bases at V and 3 bases at J, with 19 bases between. CDR1 is KGHDR and CDR2 is SFDVKD in the germline V gene. CDR3 sequence reads: CATILGRGLHYNEQFF. The CDR3 DNA reads TGTGCCACCATACTTGGCCGGGGGTTACACTACAATGAGCAGTTCTTC.

Only one count was recorded for this clonotype. The chain uses TRBV10-1 and TRBJ1-1, with D hard to call. Germline V CDR1 and CDR2: WNHNN, SYGVQD (reference sequence). The germline V and J ends were trimmed by 2 bases and 7 bases, with 8 bases remaining between them. The CDR3 sequence is 12 residues long. CDR3 sequence reads: CASSEMGNEAFF. CDR3 in DNA: TGCGCCAGCAGTGAGATGGGTAATGAAGCTTTCTTT.

To note about this clonotype: No DNA is shown, since the ends of the CDR3 on it are uncertain; the CDR3 is the one TCRdb lists. V and J are TRBV12-5 and TRBJ2-1. Germline CDR1 reads LGHNT; CDR2 reads FRNRAP. The CDR3 has 15 residues if both end residues are counted. The CDR3 spells CASGDFRGLYNEQYF.

In its sample, this clonotype was seen a few times. The chain uses TRBV5-1 and TRBJ1-4; TRBD1 matches at 8 bases. J was trimmed by 8 bases and V by 3 bases; bases with no gene match: 6. Germline assignment: CDR1 SGHRS and CDR2 YFSETQ. The CDR3 runs 14 residues. Written as DNA, the CDR3 is TGCGCCAGCAGCTGGACAGGGTTAGAGGAAAAACTGTTTTTT. Residues: CASSWTGLEEKLFF.

The V call is TRBV2, the J call TRBJ2-5, with no clear D. The end of the DNA aligns better with TRBJ2-4, so the J call may be wrong. The CDR3 covers 12 residues. Per the germline V gene, CDR1 is SNHLY and CDR2 is FYNNEI. The CDR3: CASTLHPNIQYF. CDR3 coding DNA: TGTGCCAGCACCCTCCATCCAAACATTCAGTACTTC.